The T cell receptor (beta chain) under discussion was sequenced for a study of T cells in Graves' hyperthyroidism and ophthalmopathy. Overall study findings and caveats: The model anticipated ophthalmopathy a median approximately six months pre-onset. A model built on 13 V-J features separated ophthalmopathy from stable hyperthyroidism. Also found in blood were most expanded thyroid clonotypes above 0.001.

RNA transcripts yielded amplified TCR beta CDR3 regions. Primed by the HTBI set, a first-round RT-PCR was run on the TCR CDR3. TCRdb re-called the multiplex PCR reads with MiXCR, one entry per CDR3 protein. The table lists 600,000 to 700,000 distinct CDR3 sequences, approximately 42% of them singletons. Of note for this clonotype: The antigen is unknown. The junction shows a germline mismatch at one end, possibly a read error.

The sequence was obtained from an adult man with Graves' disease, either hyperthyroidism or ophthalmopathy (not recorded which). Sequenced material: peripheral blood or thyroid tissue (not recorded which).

The DNA for the CDR3 is TGTGCCAGCAGTGCATCCGGGACGGTCCAAGAGACCCAGTACTTC. Translating gives CASSASGTVQETQYF. V gene TRBV24-1 combines with J gene TRBJ2-5; D is perhaps TRBD1 or TRBD2 (5 bases each). CDR1 and CDR2 from the germline V gene are KGHDR and SFDVKD. The CDR3 extends over 15 amino acids.